Each of the 6 T cell receptor beta chains below was sequenced from the same sample in a study of T cell changes during pregnancy in multiple sclerosis. Clones were read by immunoSEQ multiplex PCR, and TCRdb kept only the in-frame ones, dropping some. The table has 100,000 or so clones, roughly nine tenths seen once. Sample: peripheral blood, taken in the second trimester of pregnancy. The receptors here all came from a female donor in good health, enrolled as a control in a pregnancy study.

The V and J genes are TRBV4-2 and TRBJ1-4; 8 bases are a match to TRBD1. The CDR3 spans 16 residues. The V gene end was trimmed by 2 bases and the J gene end by 8 bases; junction bases not matched to a gene: 10. Germline-derived CDR1 and CDR2 are LGHNA and YNFKEQ. The CDR3 loop reads CASSQTPGQVREKLFF. For the CDR3, the DNA is TGTGCCAGCAGCCAAACGCCGGGACAGGTGAGGGAAAAACTGTTTTTT.

This clone was picked up one time. J is TRBJ1-2 and V is TRBV6-5; D gene ambiguous. CDR3 size: 11 residues. CDR1 is MNHEY and CDR2 is SVGAGI in the germline V gene. V was trimmed by 5 bases and J by 8 bases, leaving 9 bases between them. The CDR3 reads CASSDGVGYTF. The CDR3 DNA follows: TGTGCCAGCAGTGACGGAGTGGGCTACACCTTC.

This clone was recorded once. The J gene is TRBJ1-1, the V gene TRBV6-5; 10 bases fit TRBD1. CDR1 and CDR2 (germline): MNHEY, SVGAGI. This CDR3 region has 14 residues. V gave up 2 bases and J gave up 5 bases; unmatched junction bases: 2. DNA of the CDR3: TGTGCCAGCAGTTACGGGACAGGGGTAACTGAAGCTTTCTTT. Translated, it gives CASSYGTGVTEAFF.

This chain links TRBV2 with TRBJ1-6; tentatively, D is TRBD1 (6 bases). This CDR3 region has 12 residues. With 6 bases removed from V and 7 bases from J, the gap between germline ends came to 7 bases. The germline V gene has CDR1 SNHLY and CDR2 FYNNEI. CDR3 residues: CASRGANSPLHF. The DNA for the CDR3 is TGTGCCAGCAGGGGGGCGAATTCACCCCTCCACTTT.

The chain uses TRBV5-5 and TRBJ1-6; TRBD1 matches 7 bases. CDR1 SGHKS and CDR2 YYEKEE come from the germline V gene (reference sequence). The trim removed 3 bases at V and 7 bases at J, leaving 7 bases unmatched. This CDR3 is 15 amino acids long. The CDR3 is CASSWRGTVNSPLHF. The CDR3 nucleotides are TGTGCCAGCAGCTGGCGCGGGACAGTAAATTCACCCCTCCACTTT. The full variable domain, with the rest looked up from reference TRBV5-5 and TRBJ1-6, is DAGVTQSPTHLIKTRGQQVTLRCSPISGHKSVSWYQQVLGQGPQFIFQYYEKEERGRGNFPDRFSARQFPNYSSELNVNALLLGDSALYLCASSWRGTVNSPLHFGNGTRLTVT.

The chain employs TRBV5-1 and TRBJ1-1; possible D gene TRBD1, 5 bases. The length of the CDR3 is 17 residues. V was clipped by 1 base and J by 1 base, with 17 bases between them. CDR1 SGHRS and CDR2 YFSETQ come from the germline V gene. In DNA form, the CDR3 reads TGCGCCAGCAGCTTGTGGGTGACTTCCGGGGGGAACACTGAAGCTTTCTTT. It codes for CASSLWVTSGGNTEAFF.